This T cell receptor beta chain was sequenced in a study of regulatory T cells in long-lasting Graves disease. Building the TCR beta libraries relied on iRepertoire HTBI primers, and CDR3 regions underwent Arm-PCR. One entry per CDR3 protein results from TCRdb running MiXCR on the multiplex PCR reads. The table shows under 300,000 distinct CDR3 sequences, with roughly 21% occurring only once. Time point noted: newly diagnosed GD, antithyroid drugs for less than 3 months. The TCR library used RNA extracted from PBMCs. The table lists this clonotype with many counts. The CDR3 covers 13 residues. Germline CDR1 MNHEY, CDR2 SVGAGI. Trimming left V 2 bases short and J 4 bases short, with 9 bases between.

The chain employs TRBV6-5 and TRBJ2-7; D unclear. This receptor was obtained from a female donor with Graves disease. Sample: peripheral blood mononuclear cells (PBMCs), taken at new diagnosis, from a patient treated with antithyroid drugs. Here the CDR3 reads CASSYGPRYEQYF. The CDR3 region has the DNA TGTGCCAGCAGTTACGGGCCTAGATACGAGCAGTACTTC.